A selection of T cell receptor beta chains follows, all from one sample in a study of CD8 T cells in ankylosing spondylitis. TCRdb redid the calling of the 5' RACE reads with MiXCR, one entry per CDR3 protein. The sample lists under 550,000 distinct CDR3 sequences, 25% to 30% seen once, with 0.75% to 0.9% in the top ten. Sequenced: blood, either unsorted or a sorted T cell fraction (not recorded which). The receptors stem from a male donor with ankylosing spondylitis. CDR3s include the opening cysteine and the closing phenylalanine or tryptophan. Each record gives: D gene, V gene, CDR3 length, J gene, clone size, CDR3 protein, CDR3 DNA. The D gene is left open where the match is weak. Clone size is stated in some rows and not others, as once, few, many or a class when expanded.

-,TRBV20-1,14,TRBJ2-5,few,CSARDTNHLETQYF,TGCAGTGCTAGAGATACAAACCACTTAGAGACCCAGTACTTC
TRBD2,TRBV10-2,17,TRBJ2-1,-,CASRQFTSGSDHNEQFF,TGCGCCAGCAGACAGTTTACTAGCGGGAGCGACCACAATGAGCAGTTCTTC
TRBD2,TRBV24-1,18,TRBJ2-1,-,CATSDQGLARSSYNEQFF,TGTGCCACCAGTGACCAAGGACTAGCGCGGAGCTCCTACAATGAGCAGTTCTTC
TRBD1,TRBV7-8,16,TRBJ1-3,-,CASSLQGVLSGNTIYF,TGTGCCAGCAGCCTACAGGGGGTCCTCTCTGGAAACACCATATATTTT
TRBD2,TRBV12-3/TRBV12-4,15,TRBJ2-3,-,CASSLAGTSGSTQYF,TGTGCCAGCAGCTTAGCCGGGACTAGCGGGAGCACGCAGTATTTT
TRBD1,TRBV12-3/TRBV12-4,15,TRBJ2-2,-,CASSPGTAYTGELFF,TGTGCCAGCAGCCCCGGGACAGCCTACACCGGGGAGCTGTTTTTT
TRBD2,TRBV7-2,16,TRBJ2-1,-,CASSLQGLAAYNEQFF,TGTGCCAGCAGCTTACAGGGACTAGCGGCCTACAATGAGCAGTTCTTC
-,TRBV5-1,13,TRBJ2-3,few,CASSLPARDTQYF,TGCGCCAGCAGCTTGCCTGCCAGAGATACGCAGTATTTT
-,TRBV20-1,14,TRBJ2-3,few,CSARVGLDTDTQYF,TGCAGTGCTAGAGTAGGTCTAGACACAGATACGCAGTATTTT
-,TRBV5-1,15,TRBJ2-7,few,CASSPGTTDLREQYF,TGCGCCAGCAGCCCAGGGACGACGGACCTACGTGAGCAGTACTTC
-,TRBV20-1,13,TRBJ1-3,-,CSAPTALGNTIYF,TGCAGTGCTCCGACAGCCCTTGGAAACACCATATATTTT
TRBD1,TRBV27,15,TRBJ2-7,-,CASSPRTGVTYEQYF,TGTGCCAGCAGTCCTCGGACAGGGGTCACCTACGAGCAGTACTTC
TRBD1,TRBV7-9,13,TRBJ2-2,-,CARGTGNTGELFF,TGTGCCAGAGGGACAGGGAACACCGGGGAGCTGTTTTTT
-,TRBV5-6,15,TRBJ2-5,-,CASSLARTHPETQYF,TGTGCCAGCAGCTTGGCCCGGACCCATCCGGAGACCCAGTACTTC
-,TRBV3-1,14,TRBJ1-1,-,CASSQVRGNTEAFF,TGTGCCAGCAGCCAAGTCAGGGGGAACACTGAAGCTTTCTTT
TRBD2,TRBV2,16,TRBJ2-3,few,CASSEPWTSRTDTQYF,TGTGCCAGCAGTGAACCGTGGACTAGCAGGACAGATACGCAGTATTTT
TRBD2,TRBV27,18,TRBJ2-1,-,CASSLKTSGTLSYNEQFF,TGTGCCAGCAGTTTAAAGACTAGCGGGACTCTCTCCTACAATGAGCAGTTCTTC
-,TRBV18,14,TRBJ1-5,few,CASSPQDSNQPQHF,TGTGCCAGCTCACCCCAGGACAGCAATCAGCCCCAGCATTTT
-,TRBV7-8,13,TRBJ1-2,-,CASRTGGGDGYTF,TGTGCCAGCAGGACCGGCGGCGGGGACGGCTACACCTTC
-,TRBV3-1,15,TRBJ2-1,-,CASSLTGLSANEQFF,TGTGCCAGCAGCCTTACGGGACTTTCGGCTAATGAGCAGTTCTTC
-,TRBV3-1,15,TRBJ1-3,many,CASSPSSQFGNTIYF,TGTGCCAGCAGCCCCTCGTCACAATTTGGAAACACCATATATTTT
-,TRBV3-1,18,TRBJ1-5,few,CASSQGNMGLYSNQPQHF,TGTGCCAGCAGCCAAGGAAATATGGGACTGTATAGCAATCAGCCCCAGCATTTT
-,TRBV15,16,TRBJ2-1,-,CATSRASAEGSIEQFF,TGTGCCACCAGCAGAGCTAGCGCCGAGGGGTCAATTGAGCAGTTCTTC
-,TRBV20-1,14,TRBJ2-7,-,CSALKTGSSYEQYF,TGCAGTGCTTTGAAGACAGGTTCCTCCTACGAGCAGTACTTC
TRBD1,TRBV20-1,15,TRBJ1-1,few,CSARDPGQGNGEAFF,TGCAGTGCTAGAGATCCAGGACAGGGAAACGGTGAAGCTTTCTTT
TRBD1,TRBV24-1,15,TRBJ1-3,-,CATSDGTGSGNTIYF,TGTGCCACCAGTGATGGGACAGGCTCTGGAAACACCATATATTTT
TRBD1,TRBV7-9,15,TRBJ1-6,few,CASRQFGQEASPLHF,TGTGCCAGCAGACAATTCGGACAGGAGGCCTCACCCCTCCACTTT